This T cell receptor beta chain comes out of a study of response to subunit inactivated influenza vaccine. With 3 bases removed from V and 10 bases from J, the gap between germline ends came to 10 bases. The CDR3 is made up of 12 amino acids. Per the germline V gene, CDR1 is ENHRY and CDR2 is SYGVKD. TCRdb reanalysed the RT-PCR reads using MiXCR and keeps one entry per CDR3 protein. Among about 540,000 distinct CDR3 sequences listed, 20% to 25% were seen once. This sample was shared with a second study, whose subject was T cells expressing NK-cell markers. From that report: UMIs accompanied the 5'RACE template switching by which TCR beta cDNA was made.

The input for sequencing was CD4+ T cells sorted from PBMCs, taken 11 to 12 days after vaccination. The V call is TRBV10-3, the J call TRBJ2-1; D perhaps matches TRBD1 (5 bases). This clonotype was obtained from a man in his fifties or sixties who received an inactivated influenza vaccine. The CDR3 nucleotides are TGTGCCATCAGTGAACACGACAGAGAGCAGTTCTTC. It translates to CAISEHDREQFF.